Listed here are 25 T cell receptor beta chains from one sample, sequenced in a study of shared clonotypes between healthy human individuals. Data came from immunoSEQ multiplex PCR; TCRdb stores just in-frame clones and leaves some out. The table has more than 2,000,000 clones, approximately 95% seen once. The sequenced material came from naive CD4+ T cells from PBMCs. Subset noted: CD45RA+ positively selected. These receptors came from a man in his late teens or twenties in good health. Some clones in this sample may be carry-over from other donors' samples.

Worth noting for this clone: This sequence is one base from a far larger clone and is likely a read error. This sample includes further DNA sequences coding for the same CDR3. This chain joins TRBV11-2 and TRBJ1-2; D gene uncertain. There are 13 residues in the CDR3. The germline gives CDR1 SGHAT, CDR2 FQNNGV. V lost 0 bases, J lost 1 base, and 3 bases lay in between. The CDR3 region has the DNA TGTGCCAGCAGCTTAGACAGTAACTATGGCTACACCTTC. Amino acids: CASSLDSNYGYTF. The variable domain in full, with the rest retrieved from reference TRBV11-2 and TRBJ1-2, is EAGVAQSPRYKIIEKRQSVAFWCNPISGHATLYWYQQILGQGPKLLIQFQNNGVVDDSQLPKDRFSAERLKGVDSTLKIQPAKLEDSAVYLCASSLDSNYGYTFGSGTRLTVV.

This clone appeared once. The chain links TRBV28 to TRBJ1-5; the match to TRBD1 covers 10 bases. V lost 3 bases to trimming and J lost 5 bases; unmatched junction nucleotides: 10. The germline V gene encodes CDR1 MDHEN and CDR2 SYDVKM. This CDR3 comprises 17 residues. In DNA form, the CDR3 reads TGTGCCAGCAGTTTCCAGAGATGGGGACAGGGGTATCAGCCCCAGCATTTT. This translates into CASSFQRWGQGYQPQHF. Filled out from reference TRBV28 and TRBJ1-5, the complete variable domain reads DVKVTQSSRYLVKRTGEKVFLECVQDMDHENMFWYRQDPGLGLRLIYFSYDVKMKEKGDIPEGYSVSREKKERFSLILESASTNQTSMYLCASSFQRWGQGYQPQHFGDGTRLSIL.

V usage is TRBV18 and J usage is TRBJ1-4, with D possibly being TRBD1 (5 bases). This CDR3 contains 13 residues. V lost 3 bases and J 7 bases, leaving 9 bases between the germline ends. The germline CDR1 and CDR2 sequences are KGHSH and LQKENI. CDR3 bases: TGTGCCAGCTCACCGGGGCTGGCTGAAAAACTGTTTTTT. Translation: CASSPGLAEKLFF.

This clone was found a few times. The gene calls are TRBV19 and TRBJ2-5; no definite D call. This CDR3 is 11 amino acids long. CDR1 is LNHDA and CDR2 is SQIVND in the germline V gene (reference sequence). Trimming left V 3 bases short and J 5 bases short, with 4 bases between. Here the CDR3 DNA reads TGTGCCAGTAGTATGGAGGAGACCCAGTACTTC. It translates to CASSMEETQYF. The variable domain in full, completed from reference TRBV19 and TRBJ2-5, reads DGGITQSPKYLFRKEGQNVTLSCEQNLNHDAMYWYRQDPGQGLRLIYYSQIVNDFQKGDIAEGYSVSREKKESFPLTVTSAQKNPTAFYLCASSMEETQYFGPGTRLLVL.

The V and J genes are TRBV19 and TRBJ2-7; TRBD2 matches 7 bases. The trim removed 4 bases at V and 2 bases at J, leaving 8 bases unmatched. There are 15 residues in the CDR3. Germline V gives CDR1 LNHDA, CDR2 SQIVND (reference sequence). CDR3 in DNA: TGTGCCAGTAGTACGGTCAGCGGGACCCCCTACGAGCAGTACTTC. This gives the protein CASSTVSGTPYEQYF.

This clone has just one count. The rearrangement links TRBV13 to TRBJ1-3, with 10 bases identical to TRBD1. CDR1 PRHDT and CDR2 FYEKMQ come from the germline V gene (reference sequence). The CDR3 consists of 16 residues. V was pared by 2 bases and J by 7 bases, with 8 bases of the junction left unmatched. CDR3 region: CASSLIRGQGGNTIYF. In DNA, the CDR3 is TGTGCCAGCAGCTTAATAAGAGGACAGGGGGGGAACACCATATATTTT. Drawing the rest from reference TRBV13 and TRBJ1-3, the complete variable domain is AAGVIQSPRHLIKEKRETATLKCYPIPRHDTVYWYQQGPGQDPQFLISFYEKMQSDKGSIPDRFSAQQFSDYHSELNMSSLELGDSALYFCASSLIRGQGGNTIYFGEGSWLTVV.

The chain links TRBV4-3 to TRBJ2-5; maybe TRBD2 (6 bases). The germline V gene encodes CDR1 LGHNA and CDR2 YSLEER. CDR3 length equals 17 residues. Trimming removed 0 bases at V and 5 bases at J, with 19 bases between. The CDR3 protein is CASSQDRGSGGFETQYF. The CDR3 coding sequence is TGCGCCAGCAGCCAAGATCGGGGTAGCGGAGGGTTCGAGACCCAGTACTTC.

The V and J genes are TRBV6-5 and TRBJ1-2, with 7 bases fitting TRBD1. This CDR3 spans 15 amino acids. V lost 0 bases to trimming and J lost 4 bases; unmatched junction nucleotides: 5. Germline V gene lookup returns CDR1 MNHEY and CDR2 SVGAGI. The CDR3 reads CASSYSGGLSYGYTF. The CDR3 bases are TGTGCCAGCAGTTACTCAGGGGGCCTAAGCTATGGCTACACCTTC.

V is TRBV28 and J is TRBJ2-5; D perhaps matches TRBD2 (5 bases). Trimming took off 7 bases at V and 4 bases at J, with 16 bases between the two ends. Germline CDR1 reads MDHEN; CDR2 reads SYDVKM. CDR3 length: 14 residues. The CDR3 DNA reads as TGTGCCAGCACCCACCGGGGTAGCTCAGAGACCCAGTACTTC. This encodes CASTHRGSSETQYF.

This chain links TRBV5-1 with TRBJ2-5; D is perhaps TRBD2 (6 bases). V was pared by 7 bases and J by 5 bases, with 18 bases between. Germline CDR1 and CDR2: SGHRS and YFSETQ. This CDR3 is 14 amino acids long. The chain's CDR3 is CASAGGGPQETQYF. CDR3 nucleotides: TGCGCCAGCGCCGGGGGTGGACCTCAGGAGACCCAGTACTTC.

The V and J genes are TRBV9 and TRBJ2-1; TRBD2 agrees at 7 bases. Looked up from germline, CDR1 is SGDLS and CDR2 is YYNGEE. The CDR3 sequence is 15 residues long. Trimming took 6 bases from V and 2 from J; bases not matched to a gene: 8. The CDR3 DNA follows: TGTGCCAGCACTTCGGGGGGAGAAACCTACAATGAGCAGTTCTTC. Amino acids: CASTSGGETYNEQFF.

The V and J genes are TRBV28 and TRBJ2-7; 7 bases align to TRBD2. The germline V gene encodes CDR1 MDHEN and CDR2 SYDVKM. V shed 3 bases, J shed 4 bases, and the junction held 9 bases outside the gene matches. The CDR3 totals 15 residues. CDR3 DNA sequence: TGTGCCAGCAGTTTCCCCGGGGGGTCACAATACGAGCAGTACTTC. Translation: CASSFPGGSQYEQYF.

The CDR3 loop reads CASSKEPSGRNEQFF. Here the CDR3 DNA reads TGTGCCAGCAGCAAAGAGCCTAGCGGGAGGAATGAGCAGTTCTTC. The chain couples TRBV27 to TRBJ2-1, with 11 bases matching TRBD2. The CDR3 spans 15 residues. Germline V gives CDR1 MNHEY, CDR2 SMNVEV (reference sequence). The trim removed 6 bases at V and 7 bases at J, leaving 8 bases unmatched.

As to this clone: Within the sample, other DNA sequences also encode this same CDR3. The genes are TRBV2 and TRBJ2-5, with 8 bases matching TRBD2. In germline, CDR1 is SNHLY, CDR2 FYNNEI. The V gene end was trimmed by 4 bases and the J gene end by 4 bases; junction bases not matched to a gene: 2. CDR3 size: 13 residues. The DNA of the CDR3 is TGTGCCAGCAGTGGTCTAGCGGGAGAGACCCAGTACTTC. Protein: CASSGLAGETQYF. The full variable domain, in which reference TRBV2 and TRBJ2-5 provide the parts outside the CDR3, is EPEVTQTPSHQVTQMGQEVILRCVPISNHLYFYWYRQILGQKVEFLVSFYNNEISEKSEIFDDQFSVERPDGSNFTLKIRSTKLEDSAMYFCASSGLAGETQYFGPGTRLLVL.

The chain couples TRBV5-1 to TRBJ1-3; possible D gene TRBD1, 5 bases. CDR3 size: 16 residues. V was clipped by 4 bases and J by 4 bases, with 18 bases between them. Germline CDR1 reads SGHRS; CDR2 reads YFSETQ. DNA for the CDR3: TGCGCCAGCAGCCTTTCCGGCAGGGCGTCCGGAAACACCATATATTTT. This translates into CASSLSGRASGNTIYF.

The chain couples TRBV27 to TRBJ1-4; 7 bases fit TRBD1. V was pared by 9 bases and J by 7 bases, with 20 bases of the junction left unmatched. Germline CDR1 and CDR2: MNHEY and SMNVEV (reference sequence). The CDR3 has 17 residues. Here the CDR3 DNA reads TGTGCCAGTAAAAATAGTGAGAGGGGGCGCATCCCTGAAAAACTGTTTTTT. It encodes CASKNSERGRIPEKLFF.

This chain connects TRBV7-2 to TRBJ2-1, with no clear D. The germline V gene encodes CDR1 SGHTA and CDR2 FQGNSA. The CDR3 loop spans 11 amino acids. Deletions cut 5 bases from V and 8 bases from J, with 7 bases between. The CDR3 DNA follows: TGTGCCAGCAGCCGCTTTTATGAGCAGTTCTTC. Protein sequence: CASSRFYEQFF.

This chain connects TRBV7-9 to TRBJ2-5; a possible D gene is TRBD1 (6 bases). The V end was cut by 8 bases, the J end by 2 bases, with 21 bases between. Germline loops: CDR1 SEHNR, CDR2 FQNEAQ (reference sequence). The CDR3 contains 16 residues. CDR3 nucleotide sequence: TGTGCCAGCTATGGCCGGAACTCTAGGGGGCAAGAGACCCAGTACTTC. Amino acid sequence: CASYGRNSRGQETQYF.

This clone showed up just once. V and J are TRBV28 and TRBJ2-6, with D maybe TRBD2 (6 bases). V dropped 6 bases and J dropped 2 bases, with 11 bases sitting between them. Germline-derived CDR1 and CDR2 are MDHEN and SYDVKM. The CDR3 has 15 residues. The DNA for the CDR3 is TGTGCCAGCAGCGGAGGGGCTACTGGGGCCAACGTCCTGACTTTC. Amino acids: CASSGGATGANVLTF.

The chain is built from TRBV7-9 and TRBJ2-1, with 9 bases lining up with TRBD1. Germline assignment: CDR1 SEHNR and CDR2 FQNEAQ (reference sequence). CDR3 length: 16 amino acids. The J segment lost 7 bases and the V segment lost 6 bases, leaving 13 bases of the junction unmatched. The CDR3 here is CASSNRWADRGNEQFF. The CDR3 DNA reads TGTGCCAGCAGTAATAGGTGGGCGGACAGGGGAAATGAGCAGTTCTTC.

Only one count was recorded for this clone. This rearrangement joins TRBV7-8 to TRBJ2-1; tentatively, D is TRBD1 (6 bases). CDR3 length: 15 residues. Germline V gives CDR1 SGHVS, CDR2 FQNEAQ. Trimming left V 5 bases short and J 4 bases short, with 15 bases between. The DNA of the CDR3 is TGTGCCAGCAGCATACGTCGACAGGATTACAATGAGCAGTTCTTC. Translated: CASSIRRQDYNEQFF.

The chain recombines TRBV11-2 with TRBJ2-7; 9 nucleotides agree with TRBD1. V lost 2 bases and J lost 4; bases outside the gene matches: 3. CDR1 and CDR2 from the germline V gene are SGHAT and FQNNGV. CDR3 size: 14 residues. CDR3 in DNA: TGTGCCAGCAGCTTAATACAGGGGGCTTACGAGCAGTACTTC. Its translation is CASSLIQGAYEQYF.

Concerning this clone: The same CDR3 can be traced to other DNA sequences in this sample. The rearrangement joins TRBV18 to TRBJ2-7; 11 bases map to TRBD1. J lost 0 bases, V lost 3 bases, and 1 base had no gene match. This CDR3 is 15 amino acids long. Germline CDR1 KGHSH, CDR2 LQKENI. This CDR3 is CASSPGQGGSYEQYF. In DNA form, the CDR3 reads TGTGCCAGCTCACCGGGACAGGGGGGCTCCTACGAGCAGTACTTC.

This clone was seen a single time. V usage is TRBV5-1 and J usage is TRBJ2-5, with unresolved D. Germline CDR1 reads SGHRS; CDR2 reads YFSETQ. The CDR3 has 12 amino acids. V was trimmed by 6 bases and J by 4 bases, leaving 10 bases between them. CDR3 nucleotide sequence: TGCGCCAGCAAAGGAGAAGGAGAGACCCAGTACTTC. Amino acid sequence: CASKGEGETQYF.

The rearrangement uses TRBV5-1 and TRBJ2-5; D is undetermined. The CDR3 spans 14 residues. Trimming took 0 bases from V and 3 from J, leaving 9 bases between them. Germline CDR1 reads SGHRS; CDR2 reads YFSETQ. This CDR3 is CASSLVRTEETQYF. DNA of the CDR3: TGCGCCAGCAGCTTGGTAAGGACGGAAGAGACCCAGTACTTC.